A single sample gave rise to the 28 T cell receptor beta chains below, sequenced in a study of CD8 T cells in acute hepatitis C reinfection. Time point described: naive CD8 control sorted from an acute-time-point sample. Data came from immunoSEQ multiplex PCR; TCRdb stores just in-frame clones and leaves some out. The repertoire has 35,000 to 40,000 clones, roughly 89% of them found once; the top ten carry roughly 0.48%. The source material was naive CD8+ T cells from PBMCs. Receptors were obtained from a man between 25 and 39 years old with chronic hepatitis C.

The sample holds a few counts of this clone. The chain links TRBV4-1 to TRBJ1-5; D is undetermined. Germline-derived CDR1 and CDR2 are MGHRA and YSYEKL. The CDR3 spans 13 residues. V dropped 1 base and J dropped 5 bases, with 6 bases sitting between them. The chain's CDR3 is CASSQVADQPQHF. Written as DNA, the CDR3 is TGCGCCAGCAGCCAAGTCGCCGATCAGCCCCAGCATTTT.

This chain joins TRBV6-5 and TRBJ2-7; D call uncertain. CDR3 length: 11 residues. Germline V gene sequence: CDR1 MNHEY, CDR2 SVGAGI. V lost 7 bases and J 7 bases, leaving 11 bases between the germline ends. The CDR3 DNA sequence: TGTGCCAGCACCGCGGACGGAGAGCAGTACTTC. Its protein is CASTADGEQYF.

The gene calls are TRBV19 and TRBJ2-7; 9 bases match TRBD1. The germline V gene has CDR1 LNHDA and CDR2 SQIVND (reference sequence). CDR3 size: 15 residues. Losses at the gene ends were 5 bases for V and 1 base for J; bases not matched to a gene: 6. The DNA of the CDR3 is TGTGCCAGTAGTTCGGGGACAGGGCCTTCCTACGAGCAGTACTTC. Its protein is CASSSGTGPSYEQYF.

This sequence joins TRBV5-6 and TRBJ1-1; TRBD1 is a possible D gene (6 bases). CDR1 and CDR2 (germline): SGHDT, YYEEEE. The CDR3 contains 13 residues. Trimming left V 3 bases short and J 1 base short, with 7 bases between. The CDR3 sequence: CASSWGQNTEAFF. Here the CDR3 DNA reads TGTGCCAGCAGCTGGGGACAGAACACTGAAGCTTTCTTT.

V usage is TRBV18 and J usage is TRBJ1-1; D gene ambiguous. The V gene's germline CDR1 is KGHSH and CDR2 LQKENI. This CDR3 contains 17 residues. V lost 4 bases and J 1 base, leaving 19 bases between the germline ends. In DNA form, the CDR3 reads TGTGCCAGCTCACTCGGGCTTCTTCCTTGGGGGAACACTGAAGCTTTCTTT. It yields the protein CASSLGLLPWGNTEAFF.

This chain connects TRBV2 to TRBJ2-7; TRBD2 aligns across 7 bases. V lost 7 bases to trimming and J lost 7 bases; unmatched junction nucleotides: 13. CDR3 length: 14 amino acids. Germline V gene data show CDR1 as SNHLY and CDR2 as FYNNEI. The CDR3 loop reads CASIVSGLGEEQYF. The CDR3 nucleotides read TGTGCCAGCATAGTGAGCGGACTAGGAGAGGAGCAGTACTTC.

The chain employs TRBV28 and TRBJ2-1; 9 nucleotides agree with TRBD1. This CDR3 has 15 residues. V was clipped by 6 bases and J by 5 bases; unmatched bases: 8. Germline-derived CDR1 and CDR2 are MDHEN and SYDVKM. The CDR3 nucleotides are TGTGCCAGCAGGAGTTTTCGGACAGGGGACAATGAGCAGTTCTTC. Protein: CASRSFRTGDNEQFF.

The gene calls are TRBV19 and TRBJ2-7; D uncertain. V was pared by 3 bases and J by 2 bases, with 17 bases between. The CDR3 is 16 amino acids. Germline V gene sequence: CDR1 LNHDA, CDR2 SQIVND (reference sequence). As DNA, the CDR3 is TGTGCCAGTAGTATTACCCCCCGGACGGTTACCTACGAGCAGTACTTC. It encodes CASSITPRTVTYEQYF.

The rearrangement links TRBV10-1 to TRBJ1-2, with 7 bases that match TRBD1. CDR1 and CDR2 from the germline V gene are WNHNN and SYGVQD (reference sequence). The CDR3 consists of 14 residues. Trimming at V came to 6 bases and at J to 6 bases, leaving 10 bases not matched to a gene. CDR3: CASSPQGMTDGYTF. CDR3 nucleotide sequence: TGCGCCAGCAGCCCACAGGGGATGACGGATGGCTACACCTTC.

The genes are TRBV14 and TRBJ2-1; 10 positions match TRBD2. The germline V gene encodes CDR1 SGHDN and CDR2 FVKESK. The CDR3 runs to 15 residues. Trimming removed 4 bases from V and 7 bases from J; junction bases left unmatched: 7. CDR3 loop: CASSPLAGAWNEQFF. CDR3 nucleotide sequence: TGTGCCAGCAGCCCTCTAGCGGGAGCGTGGAATGAGCAGTTCTTC.

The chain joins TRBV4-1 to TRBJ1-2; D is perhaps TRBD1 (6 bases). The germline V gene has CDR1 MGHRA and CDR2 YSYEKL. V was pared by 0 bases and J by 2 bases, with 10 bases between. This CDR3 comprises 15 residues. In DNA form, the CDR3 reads TGCGCCAGCAGCCAAGAGGACAGCCCCAACTATGGCTACACCTTC. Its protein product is CASSQEDSPNYGYTF.

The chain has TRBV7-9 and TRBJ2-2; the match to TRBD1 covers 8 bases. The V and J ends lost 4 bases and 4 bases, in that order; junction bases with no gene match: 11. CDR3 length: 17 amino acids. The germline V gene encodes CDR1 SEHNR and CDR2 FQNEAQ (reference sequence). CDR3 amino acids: CASSSPQGARITGELFF. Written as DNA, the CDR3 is TGTGCCAGCAGCTCCCCCCAGGGGGCCCGAATCACCGGGGAGCTGTTTTTT.

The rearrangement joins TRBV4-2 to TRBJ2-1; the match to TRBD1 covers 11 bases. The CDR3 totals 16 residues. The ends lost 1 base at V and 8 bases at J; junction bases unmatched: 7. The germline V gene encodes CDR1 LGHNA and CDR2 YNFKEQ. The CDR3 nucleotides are TGTGCCAGCAGCCAAGTTCGGGACAGGGGGGTCGATGAGCAGTTCTTC. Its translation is CASSQVRDRGVDEQFF.

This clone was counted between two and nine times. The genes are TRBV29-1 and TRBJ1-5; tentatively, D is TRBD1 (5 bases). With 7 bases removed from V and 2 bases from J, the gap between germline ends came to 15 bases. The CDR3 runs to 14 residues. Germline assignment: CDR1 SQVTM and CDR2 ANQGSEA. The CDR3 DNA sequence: TGCAGCGCCTGGTCGGGGGTGGGCAATCAGCCCCAGCATTTT. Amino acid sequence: CSAWSGVGNQPQHF.

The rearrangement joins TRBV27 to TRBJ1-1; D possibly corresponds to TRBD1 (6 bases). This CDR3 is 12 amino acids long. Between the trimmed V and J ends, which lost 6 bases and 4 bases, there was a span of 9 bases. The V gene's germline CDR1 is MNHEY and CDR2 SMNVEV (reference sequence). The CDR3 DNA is TGTGCCAGCAGACAGGGAGGCACTGAAGCTTTCTTT. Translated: CASRQGGTEAFF.

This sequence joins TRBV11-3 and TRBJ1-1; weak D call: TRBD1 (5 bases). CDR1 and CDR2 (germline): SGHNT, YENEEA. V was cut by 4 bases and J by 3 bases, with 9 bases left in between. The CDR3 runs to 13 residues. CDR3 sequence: CASSSDTDTEAFF. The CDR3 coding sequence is TGTGCCAGCAGCTCGGACACAGACACTGAAGCTTTCTTT.

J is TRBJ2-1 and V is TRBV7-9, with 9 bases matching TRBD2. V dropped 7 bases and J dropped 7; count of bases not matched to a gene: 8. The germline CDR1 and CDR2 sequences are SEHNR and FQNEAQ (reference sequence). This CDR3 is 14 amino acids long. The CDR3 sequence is CASTMERGVNEQFF. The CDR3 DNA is TGTGCCAGCACCATGGAGCGGGGGGTTAATGAGCAGTTCTTC.

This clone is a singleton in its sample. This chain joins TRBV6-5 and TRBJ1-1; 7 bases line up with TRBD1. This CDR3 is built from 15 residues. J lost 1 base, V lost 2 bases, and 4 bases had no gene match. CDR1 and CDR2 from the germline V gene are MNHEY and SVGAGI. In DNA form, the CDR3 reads TGTGCCAGCAGTTACAATCGGACAGGGAACACTGAAGCTTTCTTT. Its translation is CASSYNRTGNTEAFF.

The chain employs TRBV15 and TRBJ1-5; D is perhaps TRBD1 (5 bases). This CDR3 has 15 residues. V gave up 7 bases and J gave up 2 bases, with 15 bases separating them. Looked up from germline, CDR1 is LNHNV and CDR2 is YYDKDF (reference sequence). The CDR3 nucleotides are TGTGCCACCACCACAGGTCTCGGGGGCAATCAGCCCCAGCATTTT. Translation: CATTTGLGGNQPQHF.

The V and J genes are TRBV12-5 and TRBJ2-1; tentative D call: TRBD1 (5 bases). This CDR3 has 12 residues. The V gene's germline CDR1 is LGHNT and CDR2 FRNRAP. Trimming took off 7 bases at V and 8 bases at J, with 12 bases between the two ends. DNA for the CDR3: TGTGCTAGTGCCATAGGGGCGCATGAGCAGTTCTTC. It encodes CASAIGAHEQFF.

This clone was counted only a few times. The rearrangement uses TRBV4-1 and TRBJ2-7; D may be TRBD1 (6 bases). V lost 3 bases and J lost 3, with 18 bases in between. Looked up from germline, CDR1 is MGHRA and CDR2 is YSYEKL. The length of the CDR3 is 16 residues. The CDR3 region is CASSQTTTGQYYEQYF. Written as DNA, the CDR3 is TGCGCCAGCAGCCAGACAACGACAGGCCAGTACTACGAGCAGTACTTC.

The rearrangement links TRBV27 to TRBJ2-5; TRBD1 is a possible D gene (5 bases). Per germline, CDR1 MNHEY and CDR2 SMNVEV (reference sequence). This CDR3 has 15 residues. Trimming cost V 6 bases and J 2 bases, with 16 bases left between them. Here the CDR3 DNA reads TGTGCCAGCAGGCCCGCCGACAGACCACAAGAGACCCAGTACTTC. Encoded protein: CASRPADRPQETQYF.

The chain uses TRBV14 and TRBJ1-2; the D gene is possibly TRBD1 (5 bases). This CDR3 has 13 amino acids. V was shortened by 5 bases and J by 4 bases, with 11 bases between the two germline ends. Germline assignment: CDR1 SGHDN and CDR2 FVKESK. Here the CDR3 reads CASSAGWTYGYTF. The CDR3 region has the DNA TGTGCCAGCAGCGCAGGGTGGACCTATGGCTACACCTTC.

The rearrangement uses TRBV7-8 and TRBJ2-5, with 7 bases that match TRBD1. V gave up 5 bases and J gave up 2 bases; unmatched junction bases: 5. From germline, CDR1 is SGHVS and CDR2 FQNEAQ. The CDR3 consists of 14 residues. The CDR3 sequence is CASSTRDSQETQYF. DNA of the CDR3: TGTGCCAGCAGCACCCGGGACAGTCAAGAGACCCAGTACTTC.

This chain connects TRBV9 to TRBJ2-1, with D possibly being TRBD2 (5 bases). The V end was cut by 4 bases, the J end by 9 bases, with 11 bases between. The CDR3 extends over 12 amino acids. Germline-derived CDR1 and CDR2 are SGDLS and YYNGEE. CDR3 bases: TGTGCCAGCAGCTTCGGGGAAGGTGAGCAGTTCTTC. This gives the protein CASSFGEGEQFF.

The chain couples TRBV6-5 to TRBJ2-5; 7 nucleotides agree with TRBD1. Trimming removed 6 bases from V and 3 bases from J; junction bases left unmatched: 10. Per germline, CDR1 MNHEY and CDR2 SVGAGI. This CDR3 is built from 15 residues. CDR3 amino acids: CASRPTGQRKETQYF. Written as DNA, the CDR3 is TGTGCCAGCAGACCGACGGGACAGCGTAAAGAGACCCAGTACTTC.

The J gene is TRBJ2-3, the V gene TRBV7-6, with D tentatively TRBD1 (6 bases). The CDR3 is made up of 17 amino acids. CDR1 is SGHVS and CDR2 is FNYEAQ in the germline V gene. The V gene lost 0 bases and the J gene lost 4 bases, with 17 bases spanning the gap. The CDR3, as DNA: TGTGCCAGCAGCTTAGCGGTTTCCGTACAGGGTCCAGATACGCAGTATTTT. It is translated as CASSLAVSVQGPDTQYF.

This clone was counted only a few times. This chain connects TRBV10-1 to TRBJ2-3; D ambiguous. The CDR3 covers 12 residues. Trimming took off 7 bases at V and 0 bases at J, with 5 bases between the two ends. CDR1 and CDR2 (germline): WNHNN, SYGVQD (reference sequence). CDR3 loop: CASTASTDTQYF. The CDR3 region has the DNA TGCGCCAGCACGGCTAGCACAGATACGCAGTATTTT.